This is a list of T cell receptor beta chains from one sample in a study of blood T cell repertoires in COVID-19. Produced via immunoSEQ multiplex PCR; TCRdb's table is partial and in-frame only. The sample shows about 210,000 clones, around 80% of them seen only once. Sequencing was carried out using peripheral blood. The receptors originated from a woman aged 50 to 65 with acute or convalescent COVID-19. CDR3s include the opening cysteine and the closing phenylalanine or tryptophan. The D gene is left open where the match is weak. Clone size is shown for a subset of rows, as once, few, many or a class of expanded clone.

d_gene	abundance	v_gene	j_gene	CDR3nt	CDR3aa
-	-	TRBV20-1	TRBJ2-3	TGCAGTGCTAGTGGCCGGCGGGGAAACACAGATACGCAGTATTTT	CSASGRRGNTDTQYF
-	-	TRBV3-1/TRBV3-2	TRBJ2-6	TGTGCCAGCAGCCAAGAGGATCCGGGGTCCGGGGCCAACGTCCTGACTTTC	CASSQEDPGSGANVLTF
TRBD2	-	TRBV7-6	TRBJ2-7	TGTGCCAGCAGCTTAGGGACTAGCGGGAACTACGAGCAGTACTTC	CASSLGTSGNYEQYF
-	-	TRBV28	TRBJ1-1	TGTGCCAGCAGTCCTCGTGATCAGGTCTTCAAAGCTTTCTTT	CASSPRDQVFKAFF
-	-	TRBV7-9	TRBJ2-3	TGTGCCAGCAGCTCTCCCGGGGGGCCAGATACGCAGTATTTT	CASSSPGGPDTQYF
-	-	TRBV14	TRBJ2-6	TGTGCCAGCAGCCAACTAACCTCTGGGGCCAACGTCCTGACTTTC	CASSQLTSGANVLTF
TRBD2	few	TRBV3-1/TRBV3-2	TRBJ2-7	TGTGCCAGCAGCCACCTAGCGGGAGGTGGCGAGCAGTACTTC	CASSHLAGGGEQYF
-	-	TRBV20-1	TRBJ1-1	TGCAGTGCTAGTAATTCCGCGACTGAAGCTTTCTTT	CSASNSATEAFF
-	-	TRBV5-4	TRBJ2-7	TGTGCCAGCAGCTTGTCCCGTGACTCAGCCTACGAGCAGTACTTC	CASSLSRDSAYEQYF
TRBD2	-	TRBV5-6	TRBJ2-5	TGTGCCAGCAGCCCAGACCGACACCGTAGCGGGCAAGAGACCCAGTACTTC	CASSPDRHRSGQETQYF
-	once	TRBV20-1	TRBJ2-3	TGCAGTGCCAGTTTAGGGGTATTACGCACAGATACGCAGTATTTT	CSASLGVLRTDTQYF
-	-	TRBV6-5	TRBJ1-2	TGTGCCAGCAGTTACGAGGGGGGGGCTGGCTACACCTTC	CASSYEGGAGYTF
-	few	TRBV11-2	TRBJ1-2	TGTGCCAGCAGCTCTCCAGGGTTAGGCTACACCTTC	CASSSPGLGYTF
TRBD2	-	TRBV24-1	TRBJ2-1	TGTGCCACCAGTGACCCGGGACTAGCGGGCCGCAATGAGCAGTTCTTC	CATSDPGLAGRNEQFF
TRBD2	-	TRBV27	TRBJ2-2	TGTGCCAGCAGTTCGACTAGCGGGAGCCCCACCGGGGAGCTGTTTTTT	CASSSTSGSPTGELFF
-	-	TRBV7-9	TRBJ1-2	TGTGCCAGCAGCTTAAGTGTGGAGGCTCCTAACTATGGCTACACCTTC	CASSLSVEAPNYGYTF
-	-	TRBV27	TRBJ2-2	TGTGCCAGCAGCCGCCGGACTCCTTTTACCGGGGAGCTGTTTTTT	CASSRRTPFTGELFF
-	few	TRBV5-4	TRBJ2-1	TGTGCCAGCAGCTTGCGACTCAACTACAATGAGCAGTTCTTC	CASSLRLNYNEQFF
-	-	TRBV11-1	TRBJ2-1	TGTGCCAGCAGCCGACCTTCGAGCGGCGAGCAGTTCTTC	CASSRPSSGEQFF
-	-	TRBV5-1	TRBJ2-1	TGCGCCAGCAGCTTGGAAGCGTCTCGATACAATGAGCAGTTCTTC	CASSLEASRYNEQFF
-	-	TRBV5-1	TRBJ1-2	TGCGCCAGCAGCTTGTCCACCACTGGCTATGGCTACACCTTC	CASSLSTTGYGYTF
-	-	TRBV7-3	TRBJ1-1	TGTGCCAGCAGTTTACGTCCGGGACGGGAGGGCGCTGAAGCTTTCTTT	CASSLRPGREGAEAFF
-	once	TRBV29-1	TRBJ2-5	TGCAGCGGTACAGGGTACGGGATATCCGTTCTCCAAGAGACCCAGTACTTC	CSGTGYGISVLQETQYF
TRBD2	-	TRBV7-6	TRBJ2-7	TGTGCCAGCAGCTTATTGGCTAGCGGGAGTTACGAGCAGTACTTC	CASSLLASGSYEQYF